This T cell receptor (beta chain) was sequenced in a study of beta chain features in type 1 diabetes (dated by TCRdb to 2016 to 2019). Regarding the research as a whole: Mean age, gender distribution, total cell number and subset yield were not different between patients and healthy donors. Naive and central memory subsets were obtained from all 30 or so donors, but regulatory and stem cell-like memory subsets were isolated from only 8 patients and roughly eight healthy donors. A total of roughly 110 million sorted cells were examined across all samples, and the number of cells per subset was strongly correlated with RNA yield. In the study, recently diagnosed type 1 diabetes patients and matched healthy donors were compared on the TCRB repertoires of their sorted circulating CD4+ T cell subsets.

With respect to this clone: This clone's antigen is unknown. Base qualities were left out, and no much larger clone turns up one base away.

All of the isolated RNA was reverse transcribed with the High Capacity cDNA Reverse Transcription Kit, so expressed TCRB transcripts were sequenced. Naive, central memory and regulatory T cell samples underwent deep immunoSEQ sequencing, averaging approximately 3.3 million total reads per sample. Sorted cells were lysed in RLT buffer, and RNA was extracted using DNase-treated RNeasy Micro or Mini kits according to cell number. Each cell subset was processed separately to prevent cross-contamination, with patient and healthy donor samples processed together. TCRB sequences were amplified from cDNA with the immunoSEQ multiplex PCR, producing 87-bp fragments spanning the CDR3 region. Sequencing of the amplicons was done on the Illumina HiSeq platform. Under the source paper's analysis protocol: Synthetic template baselines were used to correct PCR bias computationally, reads within Hamming distance 2 were collapsed, and singletons that could not be merged were discarded. Reads were aligned against IMGT to assign V, D and J genes, CDR3 length and insertions or deletions at six rearrangement sites. Clonotype counts were normalized to sorted cell number within each subset before computing true diversity and Gini coefficients with the tcR R package. Repertoire sharing was quantified using the overlap coefficient calculated on TCRB nucleotide sequences. TCRdb limited this immuneACCESS table to in-frame rearrangements with V and J called. A share of clones is missing; checked studies link under half to unresolved V genes, and the rest is unexplained. D and trimming were read from the DNA, whereas the V and J calls and clone size are those reported in that table. Within this sample are approximately 70,000 clones, with approximately 47% of them counted one time only. Jointly, the top ten make up roughly 0.7% of the sample.

A single peripheral blood draw of approximately 100 mL on average was collected from each donor into heparinised tubes. Using a panel that included CD45RO, CCR7, CD25, CD127, CD95 and CD27, naive, central memory, regulatory and stem cell-like memory CD4+ T cells were sorted on a BD FACSAria II. All sorted populations exceeded 95% purity. PBMCs were separated immediately by Lymphoprep density gradient centrifugation and were stained directly, without being cultured. Samples were stained and sorted in pairs, with one healthy donor and one patient per experiment, so that batch effects were minimized. Via the germline V gene, CDR1 is SGHDT and CDR2 YYEEEE. CDR3 length: 15 amino acids, cysteine to phenylalanine. The kept DNA is CDR3 alone, 45 bases in frame from the first base. Trimmed from V: 3 bases; trimmed from J: 10 bases; junction bases lacking a gene match: 9. Summary of the overall study and its limitations: Sequencing cDNA rather than genomic DNA could over-represent highly expressing activated cells, although activation and CD3 levels did not differ between groups. Only small numbers of individuals were included in the HLA sub-analyses, which left unresolved whether HLA type had any influence on TCRB rearrangement. The naive, central memory and regulatory TCRB repertoires appeared to resemble one another more closely among patients than among healthy donors. Shorter templates might be favored by PCR, yet because patient and control samples were amplified and corrected together, any such skew would affect both groups equally. Type 1 diabetes patients showed a moderate but significant shortening of TCRB CDR3 length in all four CD4+ subsets. Patients with type 1 diabetes made fewer insertions and deleted more nucleotides at VDJ recombination sites, implying thymic rearrangement abnormalities.

Recombination linked TRBV5-6 to TRBJ1-6; 8 nucleotides in the junction match TRBD1. Sequencing was performed on central memory CD4+ T cells from blood. The clonotype originates from a man aged 30-40 years with type 1 diabetes. The sequenced DNA: TGTGCCAGCAGCTCGGGACAGGAGCTGGAGTCACCCCTCCACTTT. It specifies CASSSGQELESPLHF.